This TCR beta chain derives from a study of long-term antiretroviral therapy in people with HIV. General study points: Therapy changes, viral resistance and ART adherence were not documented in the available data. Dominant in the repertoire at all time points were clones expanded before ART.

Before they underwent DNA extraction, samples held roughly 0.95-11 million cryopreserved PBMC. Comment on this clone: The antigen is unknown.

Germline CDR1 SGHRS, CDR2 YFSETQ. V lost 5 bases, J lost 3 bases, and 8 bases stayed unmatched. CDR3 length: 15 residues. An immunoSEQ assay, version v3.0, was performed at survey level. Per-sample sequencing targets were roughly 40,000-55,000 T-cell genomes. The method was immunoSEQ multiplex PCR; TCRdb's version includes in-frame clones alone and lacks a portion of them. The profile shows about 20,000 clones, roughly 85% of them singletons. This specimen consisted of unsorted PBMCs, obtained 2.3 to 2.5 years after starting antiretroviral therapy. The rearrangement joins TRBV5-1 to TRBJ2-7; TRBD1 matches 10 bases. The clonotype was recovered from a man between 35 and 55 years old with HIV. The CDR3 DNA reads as TGCGCCAGCAGTCCAGGACAGGGGGACCTCTACGAGCAGTACTTC. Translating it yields CASSPGQGDLYEQYF. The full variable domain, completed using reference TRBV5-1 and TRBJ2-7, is KAGVTQTPRYLIKTRGQQVTLSCSPISGHRSVSWYQQTPGQGLQFLFEYFSETQRNKGNFPGRFSGRQFSNSRSEMNVSTLELGDSALYLCASSPGQGDLYEQYFGPGTRLTVT.